The 32 T cell receptor beta chains below come from one sample, sequenced in a study of identical twins' blood T cells. MiXCR, run by TCRdb on the 5' RACE reads, gives a single entry per CDR3 protein. The profile shows 300,000 to 450,000 distinct CDR3 sequences, roughly 30% of them singletons. Sequencing used PBMCs. These receptors were obtained from a woman aged 18 to 55 in good health.

This clonotype has just a few counts. The CDR3 loop is CASRQSRGSGEKLFF. CDR3 sequence (DNA): TGCGCCAGCCGTCAGTCTCGGGGCTCTGGGGAAAAACTGTTTTTT. This chain uses TRBV10-2 with TRBJ1-4, with a possible D match to TRBD1 (5 bases). The V gene's germline CDR1 is WSHSY and CDR2 SAAADI. Between the trimmed V and J ends, which lost 8 bases and 8 bases, there was a span of 21 bases. This CDR3 is 15 amino acids long.

This clonotype was picked up one time. The chain has TRBV29-1 and TRBJ1-1; 7 bases align to TRBD1. This CDR3 comprises 13 residues. Germline CDR1 reads SQVTM; CDR2 reads ANQGSEA. This CDR3 reads CGALGQGDTEAFF. Written as DNA, the CDR3 is TGCGGCGCCCTAGGGCAGGGGGATACTGAAGCTTTCTTT.

This clonotype was found many times. The chain employs TRBV6-2 or TRBV6-3 and TRBJ1-1, with D maybe TRBD1 (5 bases). V was cut by 4 bases and J by 6 bases, with 15 bases left in between. Germline V gene sequence: CDR1 MNHEY, CDR2 SVGEGT. The CDR3 consists of 14 residues. CDR3 loop: CASSLWRQSSEAFF. The CDR3 DNA follows: TGTGCCAGCAGTTTATGGAGACAGAGCTCTGAAGCTTTCTTT.

This clonotype was detected only a few times. This rearrangement joins TRBV20-1 to TRBJ1-3; possibly TRBD1 for D (5 bases). V lost 5 bases, J lost 1 base, and 12 bases lay in between. Germline V gene data show CDR1 as DFQATT and CDR2 as SNEGSKA (reference sequence). The CDR3 sequence is 14 residues long. CDR3 nucleotides: TGCAGTGCTGTAAGACAGTTTTCTGGAAACACCATATATTTT. This gives the protein CSAVRQFSGNTIYF.

About this clonotype: The junction differs from germline at one of its ends, possibly a read error. V and J are TRBV19 and TRBJ1-5; D is unresolved. CDR3 length: 14 amino acids. Germline assignment: CDR1 LNHDA and CDR2 SQIVND (reference sequence). CDR3 protein: CASNRGGGNQPHHF. CDR3 sequence (DNA): TGTGCCAGTAATCGCGGAGGTGGCAATCAGCCCCATCATTTT.

The rearrangement uses TRBV3-1 and TRBJ2-2; D unresolved. This CDR3 is 13 amino acids long. Germline values: CDR1 LGHDT, CDR2 YNNKEL (reference sequence). V was pared by 7 bases and J by 5 bases, with 11 bases between. This chain's CDR3 is CASKGPRTGELFF. In nucleotides, the CDR3 is TGTGCCAGCAAGGGCCCGAGGACCGGGGAGCTGTTTTTT.

The chain couples TRBV5-1 to TRBJ1-1, with a weak D call TRBD1 (5 bases). V was clipped by 3 bases and J by 5 bases, with 14 bases between them. This CDR3 has 14 amino acids. Germline V lookup: CDR1 SGHRS, CDR2 YFSETQ. For the CDR3, the DNA is TGCGCCAGCAGCTCGATGCAGGGCGGGACTGAAGCTTTCTTT. Its translation is CASSSMQGGTEAFF.

The table lists this clonotype with a few counts. This sequence joins TRBV9 and TRBJ2-1, with D uncertain. The CDR3 has 16 amino acids. Germline V CDR1 and CDR2: SGDLS, YYNGEE. Trimming took 0 bases from V and 0 from J, leaving 10 bases between them. In DNA, the CDR3 is TGTGCCAGCAGCGTAGGGAGCGTAAGCTCCTACAATGAGCAGTTCTTC. Translation gives CASSVGSVSSYNEQFF.

This clonotype has more than one count but fewer than ten. This chain joins TRBV3-1 and TRBJ1-6; TRBD1 might be the D (5 bases). This CDR3 has 14 residues. Germline lookup yields CDR1 LGHDT and CDR2 YNNKEL (reference sequence). V dropped 6 bases and J dropped 5 bases, with 11 bases sitting between them. CDR3 in amino acids: CASSLLDNNSPLHF. CDR3 DNA sequence: TGTGCCAGCAGTCTATTGGACAATAATTCACCCCTCCACTTT. Together with reference TRBV3-1 and TRBJ1-6, the CDR3 gives the full variable domain: DTAVSQTPKYLVTQMGNDKSIKCEQNLGHDTMYWYKQDSKKFLKIMFSYNNKELIINETVPNRFSPKSPDKAHLNLHINSLELGDSAVYFCASSLLDNNSPLHFGNGTRLTVT.

This clonotype has a handful of counts. The chain is built from TRBV5-1 and TRBJ1-2, with D tentatively TRBD1 (5 bases). The CDR3 consists of 15 residues. V was shortened by 0 bases and J by 8 bases, with 17 bases between the two germline ends. Germline values: CDR1 SGHRS, CDR2 YFSETQ. CDR3 sequence reads: CASSLESRGWVGYTF. CDR3 bases: TGCGCCAGCAGCTTGGAGAGTCGGGGCTGGGTCGGCTACACCTTC.

The V gene is TRBV12-5, the J gene TRBJ1-1; no definite D call. The germline V and J ends were trimmed by 3 bases and 1 base, with 6 bases remaining between them. The CDR3 totals 13 residues. Germline V CDR1 and CDR2: LGHNT, FRNRAP. The CDR3 region has the DNA TGTGCTAGTGGTTTTGAGCCGAACACTGAAGCTTTCTTT. Its translation is CASGFEPNTEAFF.

This clonotype was recorded a few times. The chain has TRBV6-6 and TRBJ1-5; D remains ambiguous. Trimming took off 6 bases at V and 2 bases at J, with 14 bases between the two ends. The CDR3 contains 15 residues. Germline assignment: CDR1 MNHNY and CDR2 SVGAGI (reference sequence). The CDR3 protein is CASSPLRAGNQPQHF. For the CDR3, the DNA is TGTGCCAGCAGCCCCCTAAGGGCTGGCAATCAGCCCCAGCATTTT.

This clonotype came up many times. V gene TRBV9 combines with J gene TRBJ2-1; TRBD2 agrees at 8 bases. The germline gives CDR1 SGDLS, CDR2 YYNGEE. Trimming cost V 5 bases and J 1 base; bases outside gene matches: 2. The CDR3 totals 14 residues. CDR3 loop: CASSAGGSYNEQFF. CDR3 DNA sequence: TGTGCCAGCAGTGCGGGGGGTTCCTACAATGAGCAGTTCTTC.

This clonotype appeared a few times. The rearrangement uses TRBV5-1 and TRBJ1-1; TRBD1 matches 10 bases. The germline V gene encodes CDR1 SGHRS and CDR2 YFSETQ. The CDR3 runs 13 residues. V lost 6 bases and J lost 4; bases outside the gene matches: 3. The CDR3 loop reads CASTRTGGTEAFF. The CDR3 nucleotides are TGCGCCAGCACACGGACAGGGGGCACTGAAGCTTTCTTT.

CDR3 coding DNA: TGTGCCAGCAGCCAAGGCCCTTATCAGCCCCAGCATTTT. Translation gives CASSQGPYQPQHF. J is TRBJ1-5 and V is TRBV3-1; D gene unclear. Trimming pared 1 base from V and 5 bases from J, leaving 6 bases between. This CDR3 comprises 13 residues. Germline V lookup: CDR1 LGHDT, CDR2 YNNKEL (reference sequence).

The chain carries TRBV6-8 and TRBJ2-2, with D perhaps given as TRBD1 or TRBD2 (5 bases each). Germline V gene sequence: CDR1 MNHGY, CDR2 SAAAGT. The CDR3 length is 16 residues. V dropped 2 bases and J dropped 4 bases, with 14 bases sitting between them. This chain's CDR3 is CASSYGQRTSTGELFF. In DNA form, the CDR3 reads TGTGCCAGCAGTTACGGCCAGCGGACAAGCACCGGGGAGCTGTTTTTT.

The gene calls are TRBV12-3 or TRBV12-4 and TRBJ2-5, with unresolved D. CDR3 length equals 15 residues. Trimming removed 1 base from V and 3 bases from J, with 12 bases in between. CDR3 amino acids: CASSLDGLAKETQYF. The CDR3 coding sequence is TGTGCCAGCAGTTTAGATGGGTTAGCAAAAGAGACCCAGTACTTC.

This chain links TRBV6-2 or TRBV6-3 with TRBJ2-2; no firm D call. This CDR3 has 11 amino acids. Germline CDR1 is MNHEY and CDR2 is SVGEGT. V was shortened by 10 bases and J by 3 bases, with 6 bases between the two germline ends. CDR3 protein: CATAYTGELFF. The CDR3 DNA follows: TGTGCCACCGCGTACACCGGGGAGCTGTTTTTT.

The chain has TRBV5-1 and TRBJ2-7, with 7 bases identical to TRBD1. Germline assignment: CDR1 SGHRS and CDR2 YFSETQ. CDR3 length: 15 amino acids. V lost 2 bases to trimming and J lost 2 bases; unmatched junction nucleotides: 7. The CDR3 loop is CASSFLGGDPYEQYF. Written as DNA, the CDR3 is TGCGCCAGCAGCTTTTTAGGGGGCGATCCCTACGAGCAGTACTTC.

J is TRBJ2-1 and V is TRBV6-5; the D gene is possibly TRBD2 (6 bases). Germline V gives CDR1 MNHEY, CDR2 SVGAGI. V shed 4 bases and J shed 7 bases, with 20 bases lying between them. The CDR3 has 16 residues. CDR3 DNA sequence: TGTGCCAGCAGTTTTGGAGGGGATAGGTGGGAGAATGAGCAGTTCTTC. Translation: CASSFGGDRWENEQFF.

Worth noting for this clonotype: A much bigger clone sits one base away, suggesting this may be a read error. J is TRBJ1-1 and V is TRBV12-5, with 7 positions matching TRBD1. Germline-derived CDR1 and CDR2 are LGHNT and FRNRAP. The CDR3 runs 14 residues. The CDR3 coding sequence is TGTGTTAGTGGTCCTGACAGGGTGAACACTGAAGCTTTCTTT. Residues: CVSGPDRVNTEAFF.

The chain recombines TRBV9 with TRBJ1-1, with 10 bases lining up with TRBD1. The ends lost 5 bases at V and 6 bases at J; junction bases unmatched: 1. Germline V gives CDR1 SGDLS, CDR2 YYNGEE. The CDR3 totals 12 residues. The CDR3 coding sequence is TGTGCCAGCAGGGGGACAGGGGCTGAAGCTTTCTTT. Protein: CASRGTGAEAFF.

A remark on this clonotype: An end of the junction differs from the germline gene, which may be a read error. The rearrangement uses TRBV12-3 or TRBV12-4 and TRBJ2-7; unclear D gene. The CDR3 is made up of 11 amino acids. CDR3 sequence (DNA): TGTGCCAACAGTTTAGGGCACGAGCAGTACTTC. This gives the protein CANSLGHEQYF.

This clonotype was seen only a few times. V gene TRBV15 combines with J gene TRBJ1-2; D remains unclear. V lost 4 bases, J lost 4 bases, and 10 bases lay in between. The CDR3 length is 13 residues. Germline V gene data show CDR1 as LNHNV and CDR2 as YYDKDF (reference sequence). As DNA, the CDR3 is TGTGCCACCAGCAAACCGTACCGCTATGGCTACACCTTC. Encoded protein: CATSKPYRYGYTF.

This clonotype turned up a few times. J is TRBJ2-1 and V is TRBV7-2, with TRBD2 identical over 7 bases. Germline loops: CDR1 SGHTA, CDR2 FQGNSA. J lost 0 bases, V lost 0 bases, and 8 bases had no gene match. The CDR3 extends over 18 amino acids. In nucleotides, the CDR3 is TGTGCCAGCAGCTTAGCCGTGTTAGCGGGTGGCTCCTACAATGAGCAGTTCTTC. Amino acid sequence: CASSLAVLAGGSYNEQFF.

The V call is TRBV15, the J call TRBJ2-5; TRBD1 matches at 9 bases. The trim removed 2 bases at V and 5 bases at J, leaving 9 bases unmatched. Germline V CDR1 and CDR2: LNHNV, YYDKDF (reference sequence). The CDR3 runs to 16 residues. CDR3 DNA sequence: TGTGCCACCAGCAGAACAGGGGGCATTTTTCGTGAGACCCAGTACTTC. Translated: CATSRTGGIFRETQYF.

The chain joins TRBV20-1 to TRBJ2-1; D uncertain. Trimming removed 2 bases from V and 7 bases from J, with 9 bases in between. Germline V gives CDR1 DFQATT, CDR2 SNEGSKA (reference sequence). CDR3 length equals 12 residues. CDR3 sequence: CSARLLENEQFF. CDR3 nucleotides: TGCAGTGCTAGACTTCTAGAGAATGAGCAGTTCTTC.

As regards this clonotype: The junction and the germline gene differ at one end; a read error may be behind it. The CDR3 protein is CSARHRDLFGCTF. DNA of the CDR3: TGCAGTGCTAGGCACAGGGACCTTTTCGGCTGCACCTTC. V is TRBV20-1 and J is TRBJ1-2; D is perhaps TRBD1 (6 bases). The CDR3 contains 13 residues. Germline V gene data show CDR1 as DFQATT and CDR2 as SNEGSKA (reference sequence).

With respect to this clonotype: This may be a read error, as it is one base from a much larger clone. This chain joins TRBV20-1 and TRBJ2-3, with D unresolved. This CDR3 region has 17 residues. Trimming took off 8 bases at V and 1 base at J, with 25 bases between the two ends. Germline V lookup: CDR1 DFQATT, CDR2 SNEGSKA (reference sequence). The CDR3 DNA is TGCAGTACTCCCTACAGAACATCCGCCCGGGGCACAGATACGCAGTATTTT. As protein: CSTPYRTSARGTDTQYF.

Details on this clonotype: At one end the junction does not follow the germline gene, possibly because of a read error. V is TRBV5-1 and J is TRBJ2-5; D not certain. Germline assignment: CDR1 SGHRS and CDR2 YFSETQ. There are 11 residues in the CDR3. CDR3 region: CATSLEETQYF. The CDR3 nucleotides are TGCGCCACCAGCTTGGAAGAGACCCAGTACTTC.

This clonotype appeared many times. The rearrangement links TRBV5-5 to TRBJ1-4; 11 nucleotides agree with TRBD1. J was trimmed by 7 bases and V by 3 bases; bases with no gene match: 8. CDR1 and CDR2 from the germline V gene are SGHKS and YYEKEE (reference sequence). There are 16 residues in the CDR3. This CDR3 is CASSSAGGTGGEKLFF. CDR3 coding DNA: TGTGCCAGCAGCTCCGCCGGAGGGACAGGGGGTGAAAAACTGTTTTTT.

This sequence joins TRBV3-1 and TRBJ1-2, with a weak D call TRBD1 (6 bases). Trimming shortened V by 4 bases and J by 6 bases, and 15 bases separated the two germline ends. CDR3 length equals 14 residues. Germline values: CDR1 LGHDT, CDR2 YNNKEL (reference sequence). For the CDR3, the DNA is TGTGCCAGCAGCCTTAAGGGGGTAAACGATGGCTACACCTTC. Translated: CASSLKGVNDGYTF.